These T cell receptor beta chains were read from a single sample in a study of Ad26.COV2.S vaccination and SARS-CoV-2 variants. Assay used: immunoSEQ multiplex PCR; TCRdb lists only in-frame clones, some missing. The table has some 190,000 clones, around 90% seen once. Sequences were derived from peripheral blood, sampled after recovery from COVID-19. The source of these receptors is a human donor who had recovered from COVID-19. Both conserved end residues are part of each CDR3. The D gene is left open where the match is weak. Some rows mark clone size as missing; the rest say once, few, many or name a class of expanded clone.

TRBJ2-2 TRBV6-5 TRBD2 - CASSYPGGLNTGELFF TGTGCCAGCAGTTACCCGGGGGGATTGAACACCGGGGAGCTGTTTTTT
TRBJ2-3 TRBV11-2 TRBD2 - CASSLWELAGGRGDTQYF TGTGCCAGCAGCTTATGGGAGTTAGCGGGGGGGCGAGGGGATACGCAGTATTTT
TRBJ2-3 TRBV27 TRBD2 - CAILKAGGRADTQYF TGTGCCATCCTAAAGGCGGGGGGGCGGGCAGATACGCAGTATTTT
TRBJ2-1 TRBV7-3 TRBD2 - CASSFGLALGHEQFF TGTGCCAGCAGCTTCGGACTAGCTCTTGGGCATGAGCAGTTCTTC
TRBJ1-2 TRBV4-1 - - CASSQDRGASRKEYYGYTF TGCGCCAGCAGCCAAGATAGAGGGGCATCTCGCAAAGAATACTATGGCTACACCTTC
TRBJ2-3 TRBV11-2 - few CASSLGWRLSDTQYF TGTGCCAGCAGCTTAGGGTGGCGGCTATCGGATACGCAGTATTTT
TRBJ2-5 TRBV10-3 - - CAIRGRPQETQYF TGTGCCATCAGGGGACGGCCCCAAGAGACCCAGTACTTC
TRBJ1-2 TRBV20-1 - - CSASGDNYYGYTF TGCAGTGCTAGTGGGGACAACTACTATGGCTACACCTTC
TRBJ2-3 TRBV6-5 - - CASRHLLGGTDTQYF TGTGCCAGCAGGCACCTCTTGGGTGGCACAGATACGCAGTATTTT
TRBJ2-1 TRBV7-9 TRBD2 - CASSTPLAGGFYNEQFF TGTGCCAGCAGCACCCCACTAGCGGGGGGCTTCTACAATGAGCAGTTCTTC
TRBJ1-4 TRBV7-2 - - CASSLQTGSGEKLFF TGTGCCAGCAGCTTACAGACAGGTTCGGGTGAAAAACTGTTTTTT
TRBJ2-1 TRBV29-1 TRBD2 once CSVERLAGTRGVGEQFF TGCAGCGTTGAGAGGCTAGCGGGGACCCGGGGGGTTGGTGAGCAGTTCTTC
TRBJ2-1 TRBV3-1/TRBV3-2 TRBD2 once CASSQDETGGQFF TGTGCCAGCAGCCAAGATGAGACGGGGGGGCAGTTCTTC
TRBJ1-1 TRBV5-6 TRBD1 - CASRVTGYGGTEAFF TGTGCCAGCAGAGTGACAGGGTATGGGGGCACTGAAGCTTTCTTT
TRBJ2-1 TRBV10-3 - - CAIRGESYNEQFF TGTGCCATCAGGGGAGAATCCTACAATGAGCAGTTCTTC
TRBJ2-7 TRBV10-3 - - CAISESGGGPYEQYF TGTGCCATCAGTGAGTCGGGGGGTGGACCCTACGAGCAGTACTTC
TRBJ2-3 TRBV19 TRBD1 - CATTRDRSTDTQYF TGTGCCACAACGAGGGACAGGAGCACAGATACGCAGTATTTT
TRBJ2-1 TRBV9 - - CASSVVEWVAQYNEQFF TGTGCCAGCAGCGTAGTAGAGTGGGTAGCCCAATACAATGAGCAGTTCTTC
TRBJ2-5 TRBV29-1 TRBD1 - CSVEDPGQGIPDQETQYF TGCAGCGTCGAGGATCCCGGACAGGGAATTCCAGACCAAGAGACCCAGTACTTC
TRBJ1-6 TRBV7-6 - - CASSRSDGRNSPLHF TGTGCCAGCAGCCGGTCGGACGGACGAAATTCACCCCTCCACTTT
TRBJ2-5 TRBV3-1/TRBV3-2 TRBD1 few CASSPAWDRQETQYF TGTGCCAGCAGCCCCGCATGGGACAGGCAAGAGACCCAGTACTTC
TRBJ2-7 TRBV9 - - CASSVETGMTYEQYF TGTGCCAGCAGCGTAGAAACAGGGATGACCTACGAGCAGTACTTC
TRBJ2-7 TRBV2 - - CASSEDGQSYYEQYF TGTGCCAGCAGTGAAGATGGTCAGTCGTACTACGAGCAGTACTTC
TRBJ2-7 TRBV5-1 TRBD2 once CASRVGGDSYEQYF TGCGCCAGCCGGGTGGGAGGGGACTCCTACGAGCAGTACTTC
TRBJ2-3 TRBV20-1 - - CSAPRADTQYF TGCAGTGCCCCGCGGGCAGATACGCAGTATTTT
TRBJ1-2 TRBV19 - - CASSISPDFYGYTF TGTGCCAGTAGTATTTCTCCAGACTTCTATGGCTACACCTTC
TRBJ2-1 TRBV10-3 TRBD2 - CAISESGSGVNEQFF TGTGCCATCAGTGAGTCCGGTAGCGGGGTAAATGAGCAGTTCTTC
TRBJ2-3 TRBV27 TRBD1 - CASSFVGQGTNTQYF TGTGCCAGCAGTTTTGTGGGACAGGGGACCAATACGCAGTATTTT
TRBJ2-7 TRBV20-1 - - CSASGTLRTYEQYF TGCAGTGCTAGTGGCACTCTTAGGACCTACGAGCAGTACTTC
TRBJ2-1 TRBV5-4 TRBD2 - CASSSLAGVVEQFF TGTGCCAGCAGCAGTCTAGCGGGAGTTGTTGAGCAGTTCTTC
TRBJ2-2 TRBV3-1/TRBV3-2 TRBD2 - CASSPILLAGTGELFF TGTGCCAGCAGCCCCATTTTATTAGCGGGGACCGGGGAGCTGTTTTTT
TRBJ1-5 TRBV24-1 - - CATSDGSGGFNQPQHF TGTGCCACCAGTGATGGGAGTGGAGGATTTAATCAGCCCCAGCATTTT
TRBJ1-1 TRBV7-8 - - CASSLYTREVTEAFF TGTGCCAGCAGCTTATATACGCGAGAGGTGACTGAAGCTTTCTTT
TRBJ1-2 TRBV7-9 - - CASKGTLAGYTF TGTGCCAGCAAGGGGACCTTGGCTGGCTACACCTTC
TRBJ1-4 TRBV9 - - CASSVAQSNEKLFF TGTGCCAGCAGCGTAGCACAATCTAATGAAAAACTGTTTTTT
TRBJ2-7 TRBV5-8 - - CASSRIEGLQRSYEQYF TGTGCCAGCAGCCGAATAGAGGGCCTCCAGCGATCTTACGAGCAGTACTTC
TRBJ2-1 TRBV11-3 - - CASSPESGQPSYNEQFF TGTGCCAGCAGCCCAGAGAGCGGACAGCCCTCCTACAATGAGCAGTTCTTC
TRBJ2-1 TRBV6-4 TRBD1 medium-sized CASSDSSGTGGNEQFF TGTGCCAGCAGTGACTCTAGCGGGACAGGGGGCAATGAGCAGTTCTTC
TRBJ2-3 TRBV27 - few CASSLSDTASVDTQYF TGTGCCAGCAGTTTATCGGACACGGCGTCAGTCGATACGCAGTATTTT
TRBJ1-2 TRBV12-5 - - CASGLDLPGGDYGYTF TGTGCTAGTGGTTTGGACTTACCGGGGGGCGACTATGGCTACACCTTC
TRBJ2-5 TRBV27 TRBD2 - CASTASGGYLETQYF TGTGCCAGCACCGCTAGCGGGGGGTACTTAGAGACCCAGTACTTC
TRBJ1-1 TRBV5-6 - - CASSFGQNTEAFF TGTGCCAGCAGCTTCGGGCAGAACACTGAAGCTTTCTTT
TRBJ2-5 TRBV5-1 - - CASSVTRGGRGETQYF TGCGCCAGCAGCGTGACTCGCGGGGGCCGGGGGGAGACCCAGTACTTC
TRBJ1-4 TRBV15 TRBD1 few CATSMMDRGPATNEKLFF TGTGCCACCAGCATGATGGACAGGGGACCTGCAACTAATGAAAAACTGTTTTTT
TRBJ2-7 TRBV7-2 - - CASSLDSVSYEQYF TGTGCCAGCAGCTTGGATAGCGTCTCCTACGAGCAGTACTTC